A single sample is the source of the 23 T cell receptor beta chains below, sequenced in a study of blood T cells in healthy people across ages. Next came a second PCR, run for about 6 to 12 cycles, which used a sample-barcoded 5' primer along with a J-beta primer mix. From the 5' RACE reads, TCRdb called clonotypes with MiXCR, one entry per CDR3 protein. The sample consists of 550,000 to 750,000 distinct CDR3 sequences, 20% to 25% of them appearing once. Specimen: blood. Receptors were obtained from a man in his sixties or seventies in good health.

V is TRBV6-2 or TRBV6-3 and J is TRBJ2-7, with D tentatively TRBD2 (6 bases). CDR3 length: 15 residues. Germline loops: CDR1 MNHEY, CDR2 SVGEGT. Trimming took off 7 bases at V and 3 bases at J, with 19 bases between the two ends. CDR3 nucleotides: TGTGCCAGCAATTCCCAGGCTCGGGGGAGCTACGAGCAGTACTTC. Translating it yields CASNSQARGSYEQYF.

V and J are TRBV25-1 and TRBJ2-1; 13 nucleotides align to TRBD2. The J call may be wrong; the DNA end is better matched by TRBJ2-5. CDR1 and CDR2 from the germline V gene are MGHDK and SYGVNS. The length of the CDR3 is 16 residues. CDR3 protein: CASSEYEGLAGVTQYF. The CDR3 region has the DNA TGTGCCAGCAGTGAATATGAAGGACTAGCGGGAGTCACCCAGTACTTC.

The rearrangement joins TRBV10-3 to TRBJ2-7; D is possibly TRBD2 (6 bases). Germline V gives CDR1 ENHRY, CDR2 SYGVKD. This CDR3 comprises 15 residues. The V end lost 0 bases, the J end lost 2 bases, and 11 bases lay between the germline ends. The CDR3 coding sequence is TGTGCCATCAGTGAGTCTGGAGGGGACCCCTACGAGCAGTACTTC. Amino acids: CAISESGGDPYEQYF.

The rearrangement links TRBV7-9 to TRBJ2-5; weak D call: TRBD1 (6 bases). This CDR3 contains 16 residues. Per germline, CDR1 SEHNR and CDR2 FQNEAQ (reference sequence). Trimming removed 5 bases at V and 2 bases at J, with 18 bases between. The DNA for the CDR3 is TGTGCCAGCAGCCATTCTCCAGGGGCAGGGCAAGAGACCCAGTACTTC. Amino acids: CASSHSPGAGQETQYF. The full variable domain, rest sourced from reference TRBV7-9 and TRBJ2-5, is DTGVSQNPRHKITKRGQNVTFRCDPISEHNRLYWYRQTLGQGPEFLTYFQNEAQLEKSRLLSDRFSAERPKGSFSTLEIQRTEQGDSAMYLCASSHSPGAGQETQYFGPGTRLLVL.

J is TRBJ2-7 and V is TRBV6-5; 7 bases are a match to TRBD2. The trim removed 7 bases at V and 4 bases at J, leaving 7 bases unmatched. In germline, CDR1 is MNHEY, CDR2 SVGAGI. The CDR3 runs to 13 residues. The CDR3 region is CASKTGGLYEQYF. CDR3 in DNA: TGTGCCAGCAAGACGGGAGGCTTATACGAGCAGTACTTC.

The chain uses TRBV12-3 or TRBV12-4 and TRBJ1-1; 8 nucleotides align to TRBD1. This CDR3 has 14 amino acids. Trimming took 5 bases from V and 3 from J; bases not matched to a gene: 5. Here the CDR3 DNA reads TGTGCCAGCAGTCGAACAGGGGGATACACTGAAGCTTTCTTT. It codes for CASSRTGGYTEAFF.

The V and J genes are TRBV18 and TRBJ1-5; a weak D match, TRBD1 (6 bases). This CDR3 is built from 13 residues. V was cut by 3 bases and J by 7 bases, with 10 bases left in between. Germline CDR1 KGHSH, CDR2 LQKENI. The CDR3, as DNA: TGTGCCAGCTCACCGGGACAAATCCAGCCCCAGCATTTT. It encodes CASSPGQIQPQHF.

The CDR3 here is CASSQVPGYYEQYF. CDR3 nucleotide sequence: TGTGCCAGCAGCCAAGTACCGGGGTACTACGAGCAGTACTTC. The genes are TRBV14 and TRBJ2-5, with D tentatively TRBD2 (5 bases). The DNA matches TRBJ2-7 better at its end, which makes the J call doubtful. From germline, CDR1 is SGHDN and CDR2 FVKESK. This CDR3 is built from 14 residues.

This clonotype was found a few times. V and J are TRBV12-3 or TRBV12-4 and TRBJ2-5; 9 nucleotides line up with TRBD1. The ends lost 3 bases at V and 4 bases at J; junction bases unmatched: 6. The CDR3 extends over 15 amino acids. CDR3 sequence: CASSFNRGRGETQYF. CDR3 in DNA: TGTGCCAGCAGTTTTAACAGGGGGCGAGGAGAGACCCAGTACTTC.

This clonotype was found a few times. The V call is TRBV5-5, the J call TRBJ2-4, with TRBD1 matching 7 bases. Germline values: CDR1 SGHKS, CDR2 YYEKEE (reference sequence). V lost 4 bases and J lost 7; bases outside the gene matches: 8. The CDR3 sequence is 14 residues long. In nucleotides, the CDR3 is TGTGCCAGCAGCGAAACCGGGACAGCTAACATTCAGTACTTC. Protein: CASSETGTANIQYF.

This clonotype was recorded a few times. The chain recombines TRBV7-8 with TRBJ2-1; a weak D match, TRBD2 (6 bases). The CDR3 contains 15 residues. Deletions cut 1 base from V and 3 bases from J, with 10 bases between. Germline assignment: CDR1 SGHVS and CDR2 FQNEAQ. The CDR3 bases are TGTGCCAGCAGCTTAGACTCTAGCGACTACAATGAGCAGTTCTTC. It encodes CASSLDSSDYNEQFF.

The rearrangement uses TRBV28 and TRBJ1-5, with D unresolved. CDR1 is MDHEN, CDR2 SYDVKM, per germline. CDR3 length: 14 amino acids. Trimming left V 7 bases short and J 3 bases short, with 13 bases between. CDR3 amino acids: CASKRSGDNQPQHF. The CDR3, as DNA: TGTGCCAGCAAACGTTCCGGGGACAATCAGCCCCAGCATTTT.

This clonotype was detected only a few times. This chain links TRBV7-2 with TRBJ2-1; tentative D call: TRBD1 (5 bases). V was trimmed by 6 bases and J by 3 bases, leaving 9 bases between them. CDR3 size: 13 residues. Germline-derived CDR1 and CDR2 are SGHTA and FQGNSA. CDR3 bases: TGTGCCAGCAGTTTCACAGGCTACAATGAGCAGTTCTTC. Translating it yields CASSFTGYNEQFF.

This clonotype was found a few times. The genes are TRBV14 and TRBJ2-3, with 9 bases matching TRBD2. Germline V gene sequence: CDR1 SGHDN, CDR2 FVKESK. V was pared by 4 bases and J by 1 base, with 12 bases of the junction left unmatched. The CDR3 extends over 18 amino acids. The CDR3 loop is CASSPAVAGVLGTDTQYF. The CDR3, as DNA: TGTGCCAGCAGCCCGGCGGTAGCGGGAGTCCTTGGCACAGATACGCAGTATTTT.

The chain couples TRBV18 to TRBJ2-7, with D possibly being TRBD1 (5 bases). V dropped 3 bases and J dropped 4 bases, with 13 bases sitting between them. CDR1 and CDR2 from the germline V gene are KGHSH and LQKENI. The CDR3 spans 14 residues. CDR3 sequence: CASSPQQETYEQYF. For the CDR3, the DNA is TGTGCCAGCTCACCGCAACAGGAGACTTACGAGCAGTACTTC. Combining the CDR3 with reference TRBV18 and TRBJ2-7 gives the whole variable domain NAGVMQNPRHLVRRRGQEARLRCSPMKGHSHVYWYRQLPEEGLKFMVYLQKENIIDESGMPKERFSAEFPKEGPSILRIQQVVRGDSAAYFCASSPQQETYEQYFGPGTRLTVT.

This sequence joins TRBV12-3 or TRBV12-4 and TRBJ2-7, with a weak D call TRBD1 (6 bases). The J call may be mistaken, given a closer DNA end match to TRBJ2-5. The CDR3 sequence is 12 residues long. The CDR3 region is CASMGAPETQYF. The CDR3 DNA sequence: TGTGCCAGCATGGGGGCGCCGGAGACCCAGTACTTC.

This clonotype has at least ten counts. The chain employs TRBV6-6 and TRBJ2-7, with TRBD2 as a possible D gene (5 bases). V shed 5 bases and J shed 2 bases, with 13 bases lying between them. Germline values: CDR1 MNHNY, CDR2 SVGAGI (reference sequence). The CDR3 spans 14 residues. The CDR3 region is CASSLEGETYEQYF. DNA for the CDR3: TGTGCCAGCAGTCTAGAGGGCGAGACCTACGAGCAGTACTTC.

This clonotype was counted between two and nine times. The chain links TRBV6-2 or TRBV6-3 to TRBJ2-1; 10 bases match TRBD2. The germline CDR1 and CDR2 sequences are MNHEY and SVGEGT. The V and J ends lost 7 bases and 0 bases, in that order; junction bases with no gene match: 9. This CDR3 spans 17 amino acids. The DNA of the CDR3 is TGTGCCAGCAAGAATAGCGGGAGGCTCAGCTCCTACAATGAGCAGTTCTTC. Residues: CASKNSGRLSSYNEQFF.

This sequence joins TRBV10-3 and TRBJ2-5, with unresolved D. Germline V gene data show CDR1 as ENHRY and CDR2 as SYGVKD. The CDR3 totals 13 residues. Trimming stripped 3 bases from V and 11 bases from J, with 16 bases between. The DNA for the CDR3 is TGTGCCATCAGTGAAACCTCACCCCCTCAGCAGTACTTC. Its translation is CAISETSPPQQYF.

The CDR3 DNA reads as TGTGCCAGCAGTGAAGGCACGGCGGCGGGGACAGATACGCAGTATTTT. This sequence encodes CASSEGTAAGTDTQYF. The chain links TRBV6-1 to TRBJ2-3; a weak D match, TRBD2 (6 bases). Germline V gives CDR1 MNHNS, CDR2 SASEGT. The CDR3 runs 16 residues. Trimming left V 1 base short and J 3 bases short, with 14 bases between.

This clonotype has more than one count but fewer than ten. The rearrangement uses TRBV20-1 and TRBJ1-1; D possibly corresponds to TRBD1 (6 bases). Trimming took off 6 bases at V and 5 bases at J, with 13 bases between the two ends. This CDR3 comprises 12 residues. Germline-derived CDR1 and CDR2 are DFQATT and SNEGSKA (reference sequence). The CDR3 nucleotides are TGCAGTGCCGGGAGGGGGGGAACTGAAGCTTTCTTT. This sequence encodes CSAGRGGTEAFF.

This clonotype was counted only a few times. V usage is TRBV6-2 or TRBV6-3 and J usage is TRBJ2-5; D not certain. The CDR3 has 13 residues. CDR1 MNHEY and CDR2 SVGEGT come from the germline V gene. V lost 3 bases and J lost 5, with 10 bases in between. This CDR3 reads CASSYVTAETQYF. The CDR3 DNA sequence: TGTGCCAGCAGTTATGTCACTGCGGAGACCCAGTACTTC.

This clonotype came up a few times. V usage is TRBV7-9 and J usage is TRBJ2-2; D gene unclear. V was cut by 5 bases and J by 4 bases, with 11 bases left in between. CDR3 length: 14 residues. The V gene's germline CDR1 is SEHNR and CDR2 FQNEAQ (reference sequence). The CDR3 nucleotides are TGTGCCAGCAGCGCCGGGTTCAGCACCGGGGAGCTGTTTTTT. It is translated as CASSAGFSTGELFF.